Shown below are 26 T cell receptor beta chains from a single sample sequenced in a study of T-cell reconstitution after alpha-beta-depleted transplantation in children. The library targeted TCRbeta and was prepared with unique molecular identifiers. TCRdb analysed the PCR reads with MiXCR anew, one entry per CDR3 protein. This sample yields just over 950,000 distinct CDR3 sequences, of which roughly 29% are seen a single time; 25% to 35% belongs to the top ten. The sample in question was PBMCs, mostly from graft donor cells, obtained 360 days after TCRalphabeta/CD19-depleted stem cell transplant. These receptors all stem from a boy younger than two who had a stem cell transplant for SCID, so the T cells may come from the graft donor.

V is TRBV27 and J is TRBJ2-7; D ambiguous. V lost 2 bases and J lost 1, with 9 bases in between. Germline CDR1 is MNHEY and CDR2 is SMNVEV (reference sequence). The CDR3 length is 14 residues. In DNA form, the CDR3 reads TGTGCCAGCAGTTTAGCCCACCCGTCCTACGAGCAGTACTTC. Protein product: CASSLAHPSYEQYF.

This chain connects TRBV6-1 to TRBJ2-3; TRBD1 matches at 7 bases. V was pared by 6 bases and J by 10 bases, with 13 bases of the junction left unmatched. The CDR3 covers 14 residues. The germline V gene encodes CDR1 MNHNS and CDR2 SASEGT. The CDR3 DNA is TGTGCCAGCAGCCCAGGGGGAGCAGGAGGTCCGCAGTATTTT. It yields the protein CASSPGGAGGPQYF.

The chain links TRBV27 to TRBJ2-1; 9 bases are shared with TRBD1. Germline lookup yields CDR1 MNHEY and CDR2 SMNVEV (reference sequence). J gave up 6 bases and V 5 bases, and 11 bases lay outside the gene matches. CDR3 length: 16 residues. CDR3 nucleotides: TGTGCCAGCAGTAGACAGGGGGGCACCTTGTTCAATGAGCAGTTCTTC. This encodes CASSRQGGTLFNEQFF.

The V gene is TRBV7-2, the J gene TRBJ2-2; 9 bases align to TRBD1. Germline CDR1 is SGHTA and CDR2 is FQGNSA. V was clipped by 6 bases and J by 4 bases; unmatched bases: 9. The CDR3 spans 16 residues. The CDR3 coding sequence is TGTGCCAGCAGGGGCCGGGACAGGGCTGTCACCGGGGAGCTGTTTTTT. It specifies CASRGRDRAVTGELFF. The whole variable domain, remainder taken from reference TRBV7-2 and TRBJ2-2, is GAGVSQSPSNKVTEKGKDVELRCDPISGHTALYWYRQSLGQGLEFLIYFQGNSAPDKSGLPSDRFSAERTGGSVSTLTIQRTQQEDSAVYLCASRGRDRAVTGELFFGEGSRLTVL.

The rearrangement uses TRBV9 and TRBJ1-5; TRBD1 is a possible D gene (5 bases). The CDR3 sequence is 14 residues long. Looked up from germline, CDR1 is SGDLS and CDR2 is YYNGEE. V gave up 0 bases and J gave up 6 bases, with 10 bases separating them. The CDR3 DNA follows: TGTGCCAGCAGCGTAGAAGGAGGGGCTCAGCCCCAGCATTTT. Protein: CASSVEGGAQPQHF.

The rearrangement uses TRBV12-3 or TRBV12-4 and TRBJ1-2; no clear D gene. This CDR3 region has 13 residues. Trimming pared 5 bases from V and 5 bases from J, leaving 12 bases between. The CDR3 is CASSPLIWYGYTF. The DNA of the CDR3 is TGTGCCAGCAGTCCCCTAATATGGTATGGCTACACCTTC.

In this sample, this clonotype turned up many times. The chain employs TRBV20-1 and TRBJ2-2; no clear D. V gave up 3 bases and J gave up 0 bases, with 11 bases separating them. The CDR3 runs to 15 residues. The germline V gene encodes CDR1 DFQATT and CDR2 SNEGSKA (reference sequence). CDR3 coding DNA: TGCAGTGCTAGTAGGGTAACCGCGAACACCGGGGAGCTGTTTTTT. It yields the protein CSASRVTANTGELFF.

This clonotype was seen ten or more times. The genes are TRBV12-3 or TRBV12-4 and TRBJ2-3; 9 bases agree with TRBD2. The V segment lost 5 bases and the J segment 3 bases; nucleotides outside the gene matches: 9. The CDR3 totals 16 residues. DNA of the CDR3: TGTGCCAGCAGTCCGCGGGGGGGCCTCGGGACAGATACGCAGTATTTT. It encodes CASSPRGGLGTDTQYF.

The table lists this clonotype with a few counts. V gene TRBV20-1 combines with J gene TRBJ2-5; D might be TRBD1 or TRBD2, each matching 6 bases. V shed 0 bases and J shed 1 base, with 12 bases lying between them. The CDR3 totals 15 residues. The germline V gene has CDR1 DFQATT and CDR2 SNEGSKA (reference sequence). Here the CDR3 DNA reads TGCAGTGCTAGAGATTCCCGGGGGCCCCAAGAGACCCAGTACTTC. Its translation: CSARDSRGPQETQYF.

This clonotype has only a few counts. The gene calls are TRBV29-1 and TRBJ1-1; D remains unclear. Deletions cut 4 bases from V and 1 base from J, with 13 bases between. Germline values: CDR1 SQVTM, CDR2 ANQGSEA. The CDR3 totals 14 residues. The CDR3 nucleotides read TGCAGCGTTGTTCTGGACTCACGGAACACTGAAGCTTTCTTT. Translation: CSVVLDSRNTEAFF.

A few counts support this clonotype. This chain links TRBV12-5 with TRBJ1-1; D is perhaps TRBD1 (6 bases). CDR1 is LGHNT, CDR2 FRNRAP, per germline. The CDR3 covers 19 residues. Trimming left V 2 bases short and J 0 bases short, with 22 bases between. CDR3 bases: TGTGCTAGTGGTTTGAATAATGCCTACCTCACAGGGCTGAACACTGAAGCTTTCTTT. Its translation is CASGLNNAYLTGLNTEAFF.

V is TRBV24-1 and J is TRBJ2-1; TRBD2 matches 7 bases. J was trimmed by 6 bases and V by 3 bases; bases with no gene match: 10. This CDR3 has 16 amino acids. The germline CDR1 and CDR2 sequences are KGHDR and SFDVKD. The CDR3, as DNA: TGTGCCACCAGTGATCCCGACTGGGGGGGGACCAATGAGCAGTTCTTC. It translates to CATSDPDWGGTNEQFF.

The chain combines TRBV20-1 with TRBJ1-2; 7 nucleotides match TRBD1. Per the germline V gene, CDR1 is DFQATT and CDR2 is SNEGSKA (reference sequence). The junction had 7 bases not matched to a gene; V was cut back by 7 bases and J by 8 bases. The CDR3 contains 11 residues. CDR3: CSVPTGRGYTF. The CDR3 nucleotides read TGCAGTGTCCCGACAGGGCGAGGCTACACCTTC.

This clonotype was observed a handful of times. V is TRBV5-1 and J is TRBJ1-4; 8 bases line up with TRBD1. With V trimmed by 4 bases and J by 3 bases, 8 bases remained unmatched. Germline V lookup: CDR1 SGHRS, CDR2 YFSETQ. CDR3 size: 16 residues. The CDR3 DNA sequence: TGCGCCAGCAGCCCGTCCGGACAGGGCGCTAATGAAAAACTGTTTTTT. This encodes CASSPSGQGANEKLFF. Full variable domain (remainder filled in from reference TRBV5-1 and TRBJ1-4): KAGVTQTPRYLIKTRGQQVTLSCSPISGHRSVSWYQQTPGQGLQFLFEYFSETQRNKGNFPGRFSGRQFSNSRSEMNVSTLELGDSALYLCASSPSGQGANEKLFFGSGTQLSVL.

This clonotype has only a few counts. The chain is built from TRBV21-1 and TRBJ2-1. TRBV21-1 is reported as a pseudogene. The CDR3 runs to 17 residues. The CDR3 sequence: CASSKNPKGGSYNEQFF. In nucleotides, the CDR3 is TGTGCCAGCAGCAAAAACCCAAAAGGGGGCTCCTACAATGAGCAGTTCTTC.

The genes are TRBV4-1 and TRBJ2-1; D not certain. V was shortened by 1 base and J by 8 bases, with 9 bases between the two germline ends. The germline V gene has CDR1 MGHRA and CDR2 YSYEKL. The CDR3 runs to 13 residues. In DNA form, the CDR3 reads TGCGCCAGCAGCCAAGTCCCCGTGTATGAGCAGTTCTTC. It yields the protein CASSQVPVYEQFF.

This clonotype occurred a few times. This chain connects TRBV20-1 to TRBJ2-5, with D possibly called TRBD1 or TRBD2 (5 bases each). CDR3 length: 13 residues. CDR1 DFQATT and CDR2 SNEGSKA come from the germline V gene (reference sequence). Trimming pared 6 bases from V and 2 bases from J, leaving 13 bases between. The CDR3 DNA follows: TGCAGTGCCCCGGGACCCCGTCAAGAGACCCAGTACTTC. Translation gives CSAPGPRQETQYF.

The rearrangement joins TRBV6-5 to TRBJ1-1, with D possibly TRBD1 on 5 matching bases. This CDR3 has 13 amino acids. From germline, CDR1 is MNHEY and CDR2 SVGAGI. The V end was cut by 4 bases, the J end by 5 bases, with 11 bases between. The CDR3 sequence: CASSSGYRTEAFF. The CDR3 coding sequence is TGTGCCAGCAGTTCAGGGTATCGTACTGAAGCTTTCTTT.

This clonotype was observed a handful of times. This chain connects TRBV4-3 to TRBJ2-2; the match to TRBD1 covers 10 bases. J gave up 7 bases and V 1 base, and 6 bases lay outside the gene matches. Germline V gene data show CDR1 as LGHNA and CDR2 as YSLEER. The CDR3 spans 16 residues. Here the CDR3 reads CASSQADRGLGGELFF. The CDR3 DNA is TGCGCCAGCAGCCAAGCAGACAGGGGGCTAGGCGGGGAGCTGTTTTTT.

This clonotype occurred a few times. The chain uses TRBV4-1 and TRBJ2-3, with 11 bases identical to TRBD2. Germline-derived CDR1 and CDR2 are MGHRA and YSYEKL. CDR3 size: 16 residues. Trimming took 5 bases from V and 5 from J; bases not matched to a gene: 9. CDR3 amino acids: CASSKGSGGALDTQYF. CDR3 sequence (DNA): TGCGCCAGCAGCAAAGGTAGCGGGGGGGCCTTAGATACGCAGTATTTT.

The chain joins TRBV12-3 or TRBV12-4 to TRBJ2-7; no definite D call. The CDR3 extends over 13 amino acids. With 7 bases removed from V and 0 bases from J, the gap between germline ends came to 10 bases. CDR3 loop: CASTPGGSYEQYF. CDR3 sequence (DNA): TGTGCCAGCACTCCCGGCGGCTCCTACGAGCAGTACTTC.

The genes are TRBV5-5 and TRBJ2-6; TRBD1 might be the D (6 bases). CDR3 length equals 17 residues. Germline V gene sequence: CDR1 SGHKS, CDR2 YYEKEE (reference sequence). Between the trimmed V and J ends, which lost 4 bases and 1 base, there was a span of 15 bases. The CDR3 protein is CASSTIGTPSGANVLTF. DNA for the CDR3: TGTGCCAGCAGCACTATAGGGACACCATCTGGGGCCAACGTCCTGACTTTC.

The sample holds a few counts of this clonotype. The rearrangement joins TRBV6-5 to TRBJ2-1; D ambiguous. The CDR3 runs 15 residues. Germline V CDR1 and CDR2: MNHEY, SVGAGI. The V end was cut by 4 bases, the J end by 4 bases, with 14 bases between. The CDR3 loop is CASSFQSVRYNEQFF. As DNA, the CDR3 is TGTGCCAGCAGTTTCCAATCCGTAAGATACAATGAGCAGTTCTTC.

There are a few counts of this clonotype. This sequence joins TRBV12-3 or TRBV12-4 and TRBJ1-3, with D maybe TRBD1 (6 bases). This CDR3 has 12 amino acids. V shed 10 bases and J shed 4 bases, with 11 bases lying between them. CDR3 in DNA: TGTGCCAATGGGGGGCCCGGAAACACCATATATTTT. Encoded protein: CANGGPGNTIYF.

The V gene is TRBV7-9, the J gene TRBJ2-1; 12 positions agree with TRBD2. V was pared by 3 bases and J by 9 bases, with 6 bases of the junction left unmatched. CDR3 size: 15 residues. Germline lookup yields CDR1 SEHNR and CDR2 FQNEAQ (reference sequence). The CDR3 nucleotides read TGTGCCAGCAGCTTCGCTAGCGGGGGGGCCTCTGAGCAGTTCTTC. It yields the protein CASSFASGGASEQFF. The variable domain in full, with the rest retrieved from reference TRBV7-9 and TRBJ2-1, is DTGVSQNPRHKITKRGQNVTFRCDPISEHNRLYWYRQTLGQGPEFLTYFQNEAQLEKSRLLSDRFSAERPKGSFSTLEIQRTEQGDSAMYLCASSFASGGASEQFFGPGTRLTVL.

This clonotype was seen a few times. J is TRBJ2-7 and V is TRBV29-1, with D hard to call. The germline gives CDR1 SQVTM, CDR2 ANQGSEA. The CDR3 has 13 residues. Between the trimmed V and J ends, which lost 4 bases and 2 bases, there was a span of 12 bases. The DNA for the CDR3 is TGCAGCGTTGTGGGCCCTCCGACCTACGAGCAGTACTTC. Its protein product is CSVVGPPTYEQYF.